The 21 T cell receptor beta chains below were found in one sample sequenced in a study of beta chain features in type 1 diabetes. Study-wide results and caveats: There was a moderate but significant shortening of TCRB CDR3s in all four CD4+ subsets of Type 1 diabetes patients.

TCRB transcripts that were expressed got sequenced, as all of the isolated RNA had been reverse transcribed. The data were produced by immunoSEQ multiplex PCR, yet TCRdb's version contains in-frame clones alone and is incomplete. The top ten hold around 0.5% of the sample, which has about 160,000 clones, around 7.9% seen once. Which antigens these TCRs recognize remains unknown. Sample: central memory CD4+ T cells from blood. The source is a man between 18 and 35 years old with type 1 diabetes.

The rearrangement joins TRBV19 to TRBJ1-2; possibly TRBD1 for D (5 bases). CDR1 and CDR2 from the germline V gene are LNHDA and SQIVND (reference sequence). Trimming pared 2 bases from V and 8 bases from J, leaving 12 bases between. The CDR3 totals 13 residues. The CDR3 spells CASSILGGSGYTF. CDR3 coding DNA: TGTGCCAGTAGTATACTGGGGGGTTCCGGCTACACCTTC.

This clone showed up just a few times. The V call is TRBV10-3, the J call TRBJ2-5; no firm D call. Between the trimmed V and J ends, which lost 3 bases and 7 bases, there was a span of 6 bases. Looked up from germline, CDR1 is ENHRY and CDR2 is SYGVKD. The CDR3 runs to 11 residues. CDR3 DNA sequence: TGTGCCATCAGTGACTCTAGGACCCAGTACTTC. Translating gives CAISDSRTQYF.

In this sample, this clone turned up a few times. The rearrangement links TRBV7-2 to TRBJ1-3, with TRBD1 matching over 9 bases. The germline CDR1 and CDR2 sequences are SGHTA and FQGNSA. The CDR3 is 16 residues long. The ends lost 4 bases at V and 0 bases at J; junction bases unmatched: 4. CDR3 sequence reads: CASSSGTGFSGNTIYF. In nucleotides, the CDR3 is TGTGCCAGCAGCTCCGGGACAGGGTTCTCTGGAAACACCATATATTTT. Full variable domain (missing parts from reference TRBV7-2 and TRBJ1-3): GAGVSQSPSNKVTEKGKDVELRCDPISGHTALYWYRQSLGQGLEFLIYFQGNSAPDKSGLPSDRFSAERTGGSVSTLTIQRTQQEDSAVYLCASSSGTGFSGNTIYFGEGSWLTVV.

The chain carries TRBV7-9 and TRBJ1-3; D gene unclear. Trimming took off 1 base at V and 7 bases at J, with 8 bases between the two ends. The CDR3 is 13 amino acids. Germline assignment: CDR1 SEHNR and CDR2 FQNEAQ (reference sequence). Here the CDR3 DNA reads TGTGCCAGCAGCTTAGGCAGGTCGAACACCATATATTTT. Amino acids: CASSLGRSNTIYF.

This clone has a handful of counts. This chain connects TRBV5-6 to TRBJ1-6; maybe TRBD1 (6 bases). The V end lost 2 bases, the J end lost 2 bases, and 14 bases lay between the germline ends. The CDR3 length is 17 residues. Germline V CDR1 and CDR2: SGHDT, YYEEEE. The CDR3 nucleotides read TGTGCCAGCAGCTTCTGGGGAGGGGGAGCCTATAATTCACCCCTCCACTTT. This gives the protein CASSFWGGGAYNSPLHF.

The chain is built from TRBV5-6 and TRBJ2-5, with 9 positions matching TRBD2. J lost 4 bases, V lost 3 bases, and 13 bases had no gene match. Germline V gene data show CDR1 as SGHDT and CDR2 as YYEEEE. CDR3 length equals 17 residues. The CDR3 region has the DNA TGTGCCAGCAGCTCCGTGGCTAGCGGGATGGGGGGAGAGACCCAGTACTTC. Translating it yields CASSSVASGMGGETQYF.

This clone has more than one count but fewer than ten. J is TRBJ1-2 and V is TRBV18, with D hard to call. V was shortened by 2 bases and J by 7 bases, with 17 bases between the two germline ends. Germline CDR1 and CDR2: KGHSH and LQKENI. CDR3 length: 15 residues. The chain's CDR3 is CASSPGVSLLGGYTF. Here the CDR3 DNA reads TGTGCCAGCTCACCAGGAGTCAGCCTCTTAGGTGGCTACACCTTC. The full variable domain, in which reference TRBV18 and TRBJ1-2 provide the parts outside the CDR3, is NAGVMQNPRHLVRRRGQEARLRCSPMKGHSHVYWYRQLPEEGLKFMVYLQKENIIDESGMPKERFSAEFPKEGPSILRIQQVVRGDSAAYFCASSPGVSLLGGYTFGSGTRLTVV.

This chain joins TRBV5-4 and TRBJ2-3; 8 nucleotides align to TRBD1. V shed 6 bases, J shed 2 bases, and the junction held 8 bases outside the gene matches. The CDR3 sequence is 15 residues long. The germline CDR1 and CDR2 sequences are SGHNT and YYREEE (reference sequence). DNA of the CDR3: TGTGCCAGCATGATAGGACAGGGACCCACAGATACGCAGTATTTT. Its translation is CASMIGQGPTDTQYF.

This clone was seen at least ten times. This same CDR3 is encoded by further DNA sequences in the sample. The rearrangement uses TRBV25-1 and TRBJ1-2; the match to TRBD1 covers 9 bases. V lost 4 bases, J lost 6 bases, and 6 bases stayed unmatched. The CDR3 spans 14 residues. The germline V gene encodes CDR1 MGHDK and CDR2 SYGVNS. CDR3 bases: TGTGCCAGCAGTGGGAGGGACAGGGTTGATGGCTACACCTTC. It encodes CASSGRDRVDGYTF.

V is TRBV18 and J is TRBJ1-2; D remains ambiguous. The CDR3 has 13 amino acids. V was trimmed by 6 bases and J by 0 bases, leaving 8 bases between them. Germline V gene data show CDR1 as KGHSH and CDR2 as LQKENI. CDR3 bases: TGTGCCAGCTCCCCGACACCTAACTATGGCTACACCTTC. Its protein is CASSPTPNYGYTF.

This clone occurred many times. V usage is TRBV7-2 and J usage is TRBJ2-3; D unclear. V was cut by 0 bases and J by 7 bases, with 11 bases left in between. CDR3 length: 14 amino acids. Germline CDR1 and CDR2: SGHTA and FQGNSA. The CDR3 protein is CASSLALAEYTQYF. CDR3 bases: TGTGCCAGCAGCTTAGCACTCGCCGAATATACGCAGTATTTT.

The chain has TRBV28 and TRBJ2-1, with 11 bases matching TRBD2. Germline CDR1 reads MDHEN; CDR2 reads SYDVKM. This CDR3 has 15 amino acids. V gave up 5 bases and J gave up 8 bases; unmatched junction bases: 8. The DNA for the CDR3 is TGTGCCAGCAGTCCCCCGGGACTAGCGGATGATGAGCAGTTCTTC. Translated: CASSPPGLADDEQFF. Together with reference TRBV28 and TRBJ2-1, the CDR3 gives the full variable domain: DVKVTQSSRYLVKRTGEKVFLECVQDMDHENMFWYRQDPGLGLRLIYFSYDVKMKEKGDIPEGYSVSREKKERFSLILESASTNQTSMYLCASSPPGLADDEQFFGPGTRLTVL.

This clone was counted between two and nine times. The V gene is TRBV28, the J gene TRBJ1-2, with D maybe TRBD1 (5 bases). The CDR3 consists of 14 residues. V lost 2 bases and J lost 8, with 15 bases in between. Germline CDR1 is MDHEN and CDR2 is SYDVKM. In DNA form, the CDR3 reads TGTGCCAGCAGTTTAGGGCAGGGATTATACGGCTACACCTTC. Translation: CASSLGQGLYGYTF.

This clone has a handful of counts. V usage is TRBV2 and J usage is TRBJ2-4; 7 nucleotides align to TRBD2. The CDR3 consists of 15 residues. Trimming removed 6 bases from V and 5 bases from J; junction bases left unmatched: 10. Germline loops: CDR1 SNHLY, CDR2 FYNNEI. CDR3 DNA: TGTGCCAGCAGGGCGGGCTTGGCGGGGGAAAACATTCAGTACTTC. It specifies CASRAGLAGENIQYF.

The chain employs TRBV18 and TRBJ2-5, with TRBD1 matching 7 bases. The J call is uncertain, as TRBJ2-7 better fits the DNA end. The CDR3 totals 14 residues. The germline CDR1 and CDR2 sequences are KGHSH and LQKENI. CDR3 protein: CASSPRQGPYEQYF. The CDR3, as DNA: TGTGCCAGCTCACCGCGACAGGGACCCTACGAGCAGTACTTC.

This clone came up a few times. The V gene is TRBV10-3, the J gene TRBJ2-5, with 7 positions matching TRBD1. The CDR3 loop spans 13 amino acids. Per germline, CDR1 ENHRY and CDR2 SYGVKD. The J segment lost 2 bases and the V segment lost 4 bases, leaving 1 base of the junction unmatched. For the CDR3, the DNA is TGTGCCATCAGTGCGGGACAGCAAGAGACCCAGTACTTC. Its translation: CAISAGQQETQYF.

This clone was seen a handful of times. The chain combines TRBV6-6 with TRBJ1-5; D might be TRBD1 (5 bases). Germline V lookup: CDR1 MNHNY, CDR2 SVGAGI (reference sequence). V lost 5 bases and J lost 7, with 15 bases in between. This CDR3 region has 14 residues. For the CDR3, the DNA is TGTGCCAGCAGTGTGGAGGGTTGGGGCCAGCCCCAGCATTTT. This sequence encodes CASSVEGWGQPQHF.

The CDR3 loop is CASSLQGGGEKLFF. CDR3 DNA sequence: TGTGCCAGCAGTCTCCAGGGGGGAGGTGAAAAACTGTTTTTT. The chain couples TRBV28 to TRBJ1-4; 7 nucleotides align to TRBD1. There are 14 residues in the CDR3. With V trimmed by 5 bases and J by 7 bases, 7 bases remained unmatched. Per the germline V gene, CDR1 is MDHEN and CDR2 is SYDVKM.

This chain connects TRBV5-5 to TRBJ2-3, with D possibly TRBD2 on 6 matching bases. Per germline, CDR1 SGHKS and CDR2 YYEKEE (reference sequence). The length of the CDR3 is 15 residues. Trimming shortened V by 0 bases and J by 4 bases, and 12 bases separated the two germline ends. CDR3 protein: CASSLEYGTADTQYF. CDR3 coding DNA: TGTGCCAGCAGCTTGGAATACGGGACTGCAGATACGCAGTATTTT.

This clone was found a few times. The CDR3 spells CASSPWMRSGEQYF. CDR3 coding DNA: TGTGCCAGCAGCCCCTGGATGAGGTCAGGGGAGCAGTACTTC. The chain is built from TRBV28 and TRBJ2-7, with TRBD1 as a possible D gene (5 bases). V was cut by 6 bases and J by 7 bases, with 19 bases left in between. Germline CDR1 reads MDHEN; CDR2 reads SYDVKM. The CDR3 consists of 14 residues.

This clone has just a few counts. This rearrangement joins TRBV30 to TRBJ1-2; TRBD1 matches 9 bases. Germline V gene sequence: CDR1 GTSNPN, CDR2 SVGIG (reference sequence). The V segment lost 5 bases and the J segment 0 bases; nucleotides outside the gene matches: 4. This CDR3 comprises 14 residues. In DNA, the CDR3 is TGTGCCTGGGGACAGGGGACAGCTAACTATGGCTACACCTTC. Its protein is CAWGQGTANYGYTF.